The 11 T cell receptor beta chains in this list originate from one sample, sequenced in a study of OX40 agonist ivuxolimab in advanced cancers. The assay was immunoSEQ multiplex PCR, and TCRdb's table has in-frame clones only and misses some. This table has 75,000 to 100,000 clones, approximately 91% appearing once. Sequencing was performed on CD4+ or CD8+ T cells sorted from blood, taken in a trial of the OX40 agonist ivuxolimab. The receptors stem from an adult with an advanced solid tumor such as melanoma, head and neck, liver or kidney cancer.

The chain employs TRBV7-2 and TRBJ2-5, with D possibly matching TRBD2 (6 bases). Between the trimmed V and J ends, which lost 3 bases and 1 base, there was a span of 9 bases. The CDR3 loop spans 14 amino acids. CDR1 SGHTA and CDR2 FQGNSA come from the germline V gene. The CDR3 loop is CASSFGRGQETQYF. For the CDR3, the DNA is TGTGCCAGCAGCTTTGGGCGGGGCCAAGAGACCCAGTACTTC.

The V call is TRBV5-1, the J call TRBJ2-7, with TRBD2 identical over 10 bases. CDR1 is SGHRS, CDR2 YFSETQ, per germline. The CDR3 spans 15 residues. Trimming cost V 4 bases and J 4 bases; bases outside gene matches: 8. The CDR3 bases are TGCGCCAGCAGCACTGGGCTAGCGGGAGCGTACGAGCAGTACTTC. It is translated as CASSTGLAGAYEQYF.

This chain connects TRBV5-6 to TRBJ2-7; TRBD1 or TRBD2 may be the D gene (6 bases each). Germline V gives CDR1 SGHDT, CDR2 YYEEEE. CDR3 size: 15 residues. V was clipped by 4 bases and J by 5 bases, with 19 bases between them. CDR3 bases: TGTGCCAGCAGCCGGATTAGGGGGGCGCATGACGAGCAGTACTTC. Amino acid sequence: CASSRIRGAHDEQYF.

This chain joins TRBV2 and TRBJ1-3; no definite D call. The CDR3 contains 14 residues. Trimming removed 2 bases at V and 0 bases at J, with 5 bases between. Germline CDR1 is SNHLY and CDR2 is FYNNEI. This chain's CDR3 is CASSETYSGNTIYF. CDR3 coding DNA: TGTGCCAGCAGTGAAACTTACTCTGGAAACACCATATATTTT.

This chain links TRBV6-5 with TRBJ1-2; 8 nucleotides line up with TRBD1. Per the germline V gene, CDR1 is MNHEY and CDR2 is SVGAGI. This CDR3 contains 14 residues. J lost 8 bases, V lost 7 bases, and 12 bases had no gene match. The CDR3: CASKGQVKLLGYTF. The CDR3 DNA reads TGTGCCAGCAAGGGACAGGTTAAGCTTTTGGGCTACACCTTC.

This sequence joins TRBV5-5 and TRBJ1-1; D may be TRBD1 (5 bases). From germline, CDR1 is SGHKS and CDR2 YYEKEE (reference sequence). The CDR3 has 15 residues. The V and J ends lost 6 bases and 3 bases respectively, with 18 bases between them. The CDR3 sequence is CASTDRWQGDTEAFF. The CDR3 DNA reads TGTGCCAGCACCGACCGGTGGCAGGGCGACACTGAAGCTTTCTTT.

The chain combines TRBV7-8 with TRBJ1-5, with 7 bases lining up with TRBD1. CDR1 and CDR2 from the germline V gene are SGHVS and FQNEAQ. This CDR3 spans 13 amino acids. Trimming cost V 5 bases and J 9 bases; bases outside gene matches: 7. The CDR3 spells CASSVSGQSPQHF. CDR3 coding DNA: TGTGCCAGCAGCGTCTCGGGACAGTCGCCCCAGCATTTT.

For the CDR3, the DNA is TGTGCCAGCAGCTTCACGGGGAGCGGCTACACCTTC. This codes for CASSFTGSGYTF. J is TRBJ1-2 and V is TRBV27; D not resolved. From germline, CDR1 is MNHEY and CDR2 SMNVEV (reference sequence). V was shortened by 6 bases and J by 8 bases, with 13 bases between the two germline ends. The CDR3 is 12 amino acids.

The CDR3 DNA reads TGTGCCAGCAGCTTGCTCTCGAGTTGGACCACCGGGGAGCTGTTTTTT. Protein sequence: CASSLLSSWTTGELFF. J is TRBJ2-2 and V is TRBV5-5; the D is unclear. Looked up from germline, CDR1 is SGHKS and CDR2 is YYEKEE (reference sequence). Trimming stripped 1 base from V and 4 bases from J, with 14 bases between. CDR3 length equals 16 residues.

The gene calls are TRBV6-5 and TRBJ1-1; tentatively, D is TRBD1 (6 bases). Germline values: CDR1 MNHEY, CDR2 SVGAGI. The germline V and J ends were trimmed by 2 bases and 6 bases, with 13 bases remaining between them. The length of the CDR3 is 14 residues. Here the CDR3 reads CASSYGGREAEAFF. The CDR3 DNA reads TGTGCCAGCAGTTACGGGGGGCGAGAGGCTGAAGCTTTCTTT.

The chain has TRBV16 and TRBJ2-1; the match to TRBD2 covers 8 bases. The CDR3 runs to 16 residues. Per the germline V gene, CDR1 is KGHSY and CDR2 is FQNENV. J lost 1 base, V lost 2 bases, and 4 bases had no gene match. The CDR3 bases are TGTGCCAGCAGCCAAAACGGGAGGGTATCCTACAATGAGCAGTTCTTC. Protein: CASSQNGRVSYNEQFF.